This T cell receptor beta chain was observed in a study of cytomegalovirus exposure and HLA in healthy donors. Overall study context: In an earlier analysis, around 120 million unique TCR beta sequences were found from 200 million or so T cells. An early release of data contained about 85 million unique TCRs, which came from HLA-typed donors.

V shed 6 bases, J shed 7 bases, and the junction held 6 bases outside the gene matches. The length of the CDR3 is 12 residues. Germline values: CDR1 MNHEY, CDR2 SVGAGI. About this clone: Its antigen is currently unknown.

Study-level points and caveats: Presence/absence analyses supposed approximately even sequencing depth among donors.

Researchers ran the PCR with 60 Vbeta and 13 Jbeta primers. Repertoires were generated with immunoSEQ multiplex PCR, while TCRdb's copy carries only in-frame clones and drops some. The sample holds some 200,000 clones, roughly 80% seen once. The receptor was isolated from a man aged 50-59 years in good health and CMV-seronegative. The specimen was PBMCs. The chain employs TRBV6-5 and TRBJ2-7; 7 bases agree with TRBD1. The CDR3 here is CASRDRVGEQYF. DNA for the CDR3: TGTGCCAGCAGAGACAGGGTAGGTGAGCAGTACTTC.